This is a list of T cell receptor beta chains from one sample in a study of T cells in Graves' hyperthyroidism and ophthalmopathy. From the multiplex PCR reads, TCRdb called clonotypes with MiXCR, one entry per CDR3 protein. The table includes roughly 300,000 distinct CDR3 sequences, approximately 13% detected once. What was sequenced was blood. The origin of the receptors is a woman aged 25 to 39 with Graves' hyperthyroidism. Both conserved end residues are part of each CDR3.

length: 14; V: TRBV6-6; CDR3: CASSYRVQTDTQYF
length: 13; V: TRBV11-1; CDR3: CASSSWGNGDQYF
length: 16; V: TRBV28; CDR3: CASSVTGSKGNSPLHF
length: 15; V: TRBV28; CDR3: CASSEGVMGYNEPFF
length: 12; V: TRBV29-1; CDR3: CSVEDRDMRAFF
length: 16; V: TRBV20-1; CDR3: CSAIPASGDHQETQYF
length: 15; V: TRBV19; CDR3: CASNTTSGGQETQYF
length: 16; V: TRBV7-2; CDR3: CASSPIPGQMNNEQFF
length: 15; V: TRBV3-1; CDR3: CASSPTGRGQGAQYF
length: 14; V: TRBV7-9; CDR3: CASLPFRAGTEAFF
length: 13; V: TRBV6-2/TRBV6-3; CDR3: CASSEGSYNEQYF
length: 16; V: TRBV30; CDR3: CAWSYMGSVSNTEAFF
length: 13; V: TRBV28; CDR3: CASSPPGREKLFF
length: 14; V: TRBV6-1; CDR3: CAASFRGWGNTIYF
length: 14; V: TRBV10-3; CDR3: CAIRAGLAQGEQFF
length: 15; V: TRBV28; CDR3: CASSFRGKAVYEQYF
length: 16; V: TRBV7-2; CDR3: CASSPGLAGVRPRQFF
length: 17; V: TRBV5-6; CDR3: CASSRRIRRKGQETQYF
length: 14; V: TRBV7-9; CDR3: CASSDPGPQETQYF
length: 14; V: TRBV12-5; CDR3: CASGYGTGRKTQYF
length: 12; V: TRBV25-1; CDR3: CASMGGFPPLHF
length: 14; V: TRBV6-1; CDR3: CASSEVSITDTQYF
length: 15; V: TRBV3-1; CDR3: CASSQDFVGRSEQYF
length: 12; V: TRBV29-1; CDR3: CSARGTNEKLFF
length: 15; V: TRBV2; CDR3: CASKQAPGSYNEQFF
length: 13; V: TRBV6-1; CDR3: CASSKALTGELFF
length: 13; V: TRBV7-3; CDR3: CASSPRWGVVYTF
length: 12; V: TRBV27; CDR3: CASSLSCGEQYF
length: 14; V: TRBV19; CDR3: CASSTRTGFGGYTF
length: 15; V: TRBV19; CDR3: CATGRPGTGSETQYF
length: 14; V: TRBV12-3/TRBV12-4; CDR3: CASSWRGESGEQFF
length: 15; V: TRBV28; CDR3: CASSDPGTNSYEQYF
length: 14; V: TRBV28; CDR3: CASVRGSFTDTQYF
length: 16; V: TRBV5-6; CDR3: CASSPRWEKGPDTQYF
length: 14; V: TRBV30; CDR3: CAWSAGTVNYGYTF